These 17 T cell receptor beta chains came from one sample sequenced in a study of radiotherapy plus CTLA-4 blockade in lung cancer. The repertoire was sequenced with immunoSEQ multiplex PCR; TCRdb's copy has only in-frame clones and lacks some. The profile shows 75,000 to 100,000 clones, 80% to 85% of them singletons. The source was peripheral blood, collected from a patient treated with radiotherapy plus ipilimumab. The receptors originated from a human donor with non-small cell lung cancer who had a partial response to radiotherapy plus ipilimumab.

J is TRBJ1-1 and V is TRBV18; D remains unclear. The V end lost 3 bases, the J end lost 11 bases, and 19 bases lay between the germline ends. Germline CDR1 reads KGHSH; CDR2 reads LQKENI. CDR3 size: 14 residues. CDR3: CASSPTIGEGYAFF. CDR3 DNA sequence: TGTGCCAGCTCACCCACGATCGGGGAGGGTTACGCTTTCTTT.

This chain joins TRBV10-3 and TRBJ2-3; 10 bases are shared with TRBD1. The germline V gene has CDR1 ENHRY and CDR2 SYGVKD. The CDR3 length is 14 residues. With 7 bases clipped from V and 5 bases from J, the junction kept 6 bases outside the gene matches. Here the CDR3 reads CAIKRQGAGDTQYF. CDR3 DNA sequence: TGTGCCATCAAGCGACAGGGGGCCGGAGATACGCAGTATTTT.

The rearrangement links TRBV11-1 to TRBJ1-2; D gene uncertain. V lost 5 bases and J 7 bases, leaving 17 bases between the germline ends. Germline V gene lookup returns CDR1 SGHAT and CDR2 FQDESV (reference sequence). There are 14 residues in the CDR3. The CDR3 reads CASSLRRLGGGYTF. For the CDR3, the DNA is TGTGCCAGCAGCCTCCGGAGGTTGGGAGGTGGCTACACCTTC.

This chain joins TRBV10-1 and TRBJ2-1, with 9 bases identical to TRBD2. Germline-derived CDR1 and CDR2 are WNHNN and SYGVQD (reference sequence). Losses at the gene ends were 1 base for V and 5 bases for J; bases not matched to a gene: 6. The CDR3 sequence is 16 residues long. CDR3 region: CASSELSGRRNNEQFF. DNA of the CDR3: TGCGCCAGCAGTGAGTTAAGCGGGAGGAGGAACAATGAGCAGTTCTTC.

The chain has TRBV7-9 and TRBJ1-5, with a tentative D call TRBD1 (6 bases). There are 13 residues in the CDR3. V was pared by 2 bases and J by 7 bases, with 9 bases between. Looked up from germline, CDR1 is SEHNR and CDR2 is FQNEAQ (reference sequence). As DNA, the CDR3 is TGTGCCAGCAGCTTATCCAGGGGCCAGCCCCAGCATTTT. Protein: CASSLSRGQPQHF.

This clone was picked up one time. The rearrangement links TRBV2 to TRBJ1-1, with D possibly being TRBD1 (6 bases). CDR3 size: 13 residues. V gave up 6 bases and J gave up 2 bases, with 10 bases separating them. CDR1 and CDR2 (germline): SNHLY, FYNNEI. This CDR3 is CASSLDSNTEAFF. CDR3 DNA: TGTGCCAGCAGCCTGGACAGTAACACTGAAGCTTTCTTT.

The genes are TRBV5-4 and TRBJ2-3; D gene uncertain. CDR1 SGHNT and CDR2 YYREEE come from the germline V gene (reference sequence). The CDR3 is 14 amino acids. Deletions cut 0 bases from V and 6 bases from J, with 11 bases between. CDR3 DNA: TGTGCCAGCAGCTTGGTACAGCTCAGGGATACGCAGTATTTT. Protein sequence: CASSLVQLRDTQYF.

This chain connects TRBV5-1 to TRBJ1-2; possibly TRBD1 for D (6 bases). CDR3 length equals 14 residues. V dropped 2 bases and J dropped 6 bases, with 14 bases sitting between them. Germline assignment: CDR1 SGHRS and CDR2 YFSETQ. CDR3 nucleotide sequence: TGCGCCAGCAGCTTCCTCGGGACATCCGATGGCTACACCTTC. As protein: CASSFLGTSDGYTF.

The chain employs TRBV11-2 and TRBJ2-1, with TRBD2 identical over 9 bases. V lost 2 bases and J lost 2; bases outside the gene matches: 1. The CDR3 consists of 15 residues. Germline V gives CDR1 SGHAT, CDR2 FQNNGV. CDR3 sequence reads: CASSLIAGAYNEQFF. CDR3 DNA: TGTGCCAGCAGCTTAATAGCGGGAGCCTACAATGAGCAGTTCTTC. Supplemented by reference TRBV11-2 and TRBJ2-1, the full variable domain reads EAGVAQSPRYKIIEKRQSVAFWCNPISGHATLYWYQQILGQGPKLLIQFQNNGVVDDSQLPKDRFSAERLKGVDSTLKIQPAKLEDSAVYLCASSLIAGAYNEQFFGPGTRLTVL.

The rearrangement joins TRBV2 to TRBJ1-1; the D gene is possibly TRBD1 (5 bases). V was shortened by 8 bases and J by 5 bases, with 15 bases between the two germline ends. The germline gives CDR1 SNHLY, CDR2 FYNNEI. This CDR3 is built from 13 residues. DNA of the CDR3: TGTGCCAGCGCCTCGGACAAAGGGACTGAAGCTTTCTTT. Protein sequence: CASASDKGTEAFF.

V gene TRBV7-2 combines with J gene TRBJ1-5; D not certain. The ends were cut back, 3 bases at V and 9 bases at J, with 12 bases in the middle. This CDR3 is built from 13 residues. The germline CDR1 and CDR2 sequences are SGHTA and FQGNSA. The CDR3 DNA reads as TGTGCCAGCAGCTTCGGGGTAATAGGGCCCCAGCATTTT. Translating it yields CASSFGVIGPQHF.

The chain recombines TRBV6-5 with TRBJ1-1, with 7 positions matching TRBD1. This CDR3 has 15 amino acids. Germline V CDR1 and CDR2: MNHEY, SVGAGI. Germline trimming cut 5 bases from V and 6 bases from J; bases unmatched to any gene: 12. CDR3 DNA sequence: TGTGCCAGCAGTCCAAAAGGAGGGGGGACAGCTGAAGCTTTCTTT. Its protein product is CASSPKGGGTAEAFF.

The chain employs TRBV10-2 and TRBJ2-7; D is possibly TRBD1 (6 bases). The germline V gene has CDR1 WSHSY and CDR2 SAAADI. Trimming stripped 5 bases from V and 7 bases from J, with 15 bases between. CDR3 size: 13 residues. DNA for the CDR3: TGCGCCAGCAGTAACCCCGGACAGCGGGAGCAGTACTTC. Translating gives CASSNPGQREQYF.

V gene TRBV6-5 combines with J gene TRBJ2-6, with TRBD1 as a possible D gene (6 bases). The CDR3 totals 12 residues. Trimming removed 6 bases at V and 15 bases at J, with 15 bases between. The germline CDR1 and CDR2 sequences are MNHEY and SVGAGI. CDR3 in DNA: TGTGCCAGCAGCCCCGGACAGTCCCCCCTGACTTTC. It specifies CASSPGQSPLTF.

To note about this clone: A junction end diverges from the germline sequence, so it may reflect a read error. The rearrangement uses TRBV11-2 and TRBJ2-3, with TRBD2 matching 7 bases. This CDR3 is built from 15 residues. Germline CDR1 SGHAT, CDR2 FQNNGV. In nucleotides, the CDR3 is TGTGCCAGCGGCTTAGGGGCAGCGGGAACAGATACGCAGTATTTT. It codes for CASGLGAAGTDTQYF. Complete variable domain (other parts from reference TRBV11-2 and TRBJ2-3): EAGVAQSPRYKIIEKRQSVAFWCNPISGHATLYWYQQILGQGPKLLIQFQNNGVVDDSQLPKDRFSAERLKGVDSTLKIQPAKLEDSAVYLCASGLGAAGTDTQYFGPGTRLTVL.

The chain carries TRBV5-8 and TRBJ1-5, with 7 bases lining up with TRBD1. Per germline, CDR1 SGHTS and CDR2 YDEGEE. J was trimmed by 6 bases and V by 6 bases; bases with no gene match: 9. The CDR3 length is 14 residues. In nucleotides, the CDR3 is TGTGCCAGCACCCAGGGGGTTTGGACTCAGCCCCAGCATTTT. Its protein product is CASTQGVWTQPQHF.

The CDR3 sequence: CASRPLQGNYGYTF. The CDR3 bases are TGTGCCAGCAGACCCCTTCAGGGAAACTATGGCTACACCTTC. The chain uses TRBV27 and TRBJ1-2; perhaps TRBD1 as D (5 bases). Trimming took 6 bases from V and 2 from J, leaving 13 bases between them. Germline V gene data show CDR1 as MNHEY and CDR2 as SMNVEV (reference sequence). This CDR3 has 14 residues.